This T cell receptor beta chain was identified during a study of T cell responses to AZD1222 COVID-19 vaccine (dated by TCRdb to the early 2020s). The study in broad terms: Because spike-specific TCR depth and breadth did not differ between the two schedules, AZD1222 recipients who got a second dose at roughly 4 weeks were pooled with those who got a second dose at roughly 12 weeks. Enrollment into the trials was organized by age into subgroups of 18-55, 56-69 and 70-plus years, and those subgroups contained 148, 28 and 57 TCR-sequenced participants, respectively. A total of approximately 250 trial participants underwent TCR sequencing, of whom roughly 210 had received two doses of AZD1222 and about 25 had received two doses of the MenACWY control vaccine. What the study reported, not specific to this receptor: The vaccine-associated CD4 TCRs covered the entire spike protein, and the dominant responses fell in regions 160-218 and 743-854. Most participants were white British and females outnumbered males, and the authors suggested that clonal diversity may have been underestimated. Conclusions about previously exposed vaccinees are limited, since just a handful of AZD1222 recipients were seropositive for SARS-CoV-2 at baseline. Because no day 14 peak-response samples were available, repertoires were characterized only after the peak T cell response. Spike-specific TCR breadth and depth rose significantly after two AZD1222 doses compared with day 0 and with MenACWY recipients. Reportedly, close to half of the unique spike-specific TCRs recognized epitopes lying outside the regions that are mutated in the B.1.351 and B.1.1.7 variants. In the small 56-69-year group, the increase in depth fell short of significance, most likely because of low power.

About this clone: Its antigen is currently not known. Base qualities were left out, and no much larger clone turns up one base away.

The CDR3 regions of human TCRbeta chains were subjected to immunosequencing. As for how the authors treated the data: TCRs in the repertoires were matched against a reference library of SARS-CoV-2-specific TCRs that had been generated with the MIRA antigen-specificity platform. Breadth was defined as the fraction of unique TCRs that were SARS-CoV-2-associated, and depth was defined as the fraction of total T cells that were SARS-CoV-2-associated. Using the MIRA data, each spike-specific TCR was mapped to the spike region that the TCR reacts to and placed in a CD4 or CD8 class. Log10-transformed breadth and depth values were compared by one-way ANOVA with Sidak's multiple comparisons tests. TCRdb took this table from immuneACCESS and kept in-frame rearrangements with V and J called. Such tables lack part of the clones; where checked against another copy, unresolved V genes explain under half of the gap, and the rest is unexplained. D and trimming come from the DNA, and the V and J calls and clone size come from that table. Counted in this sample were some 88,000 clones; about 92% of them appeared once. Of the sample, approximately 5.2% falls within the top ten clones.

CDR1 is given as MDHEN and CDR2 as SYDVKM, both from the germline V gene. Including the terminal cysteine and phenylalanine, the CDR3 comprises 14 residues. The DNA shown is the 42-base CDR3, in frame from base 1. The germline V end is reduced by 5 bases and the J end by 7 bases; junction bases left unmatched: 9. The sample's time point label is to be understood as: baseline before first vaccination. Vaccinee samples came from UK trials COV001 and COV002, including a single-blind randomized controlled phase 2/3 trial of AZD1222 (ChAdOx1 nCoV-19) in healthy adults. For TCRbeta chain sequencing, PBMC samples were collected from trial participants at day 0 and at day 28 after the second dose.

The clonotype originates from an adult in good health. The receptor chain draws on TRBV28 and TRBJ1-2, with 8 bases matching TRBD1. Material: peripheral blood, obtained on day 0 of AZD1222 vaccination. The sequenced DNA: TGTGCCAGCAGTCCAGAGGACAGGGAGGGTGGCTACACCTTC. Protein translation: CASSPEDREGGYTF.